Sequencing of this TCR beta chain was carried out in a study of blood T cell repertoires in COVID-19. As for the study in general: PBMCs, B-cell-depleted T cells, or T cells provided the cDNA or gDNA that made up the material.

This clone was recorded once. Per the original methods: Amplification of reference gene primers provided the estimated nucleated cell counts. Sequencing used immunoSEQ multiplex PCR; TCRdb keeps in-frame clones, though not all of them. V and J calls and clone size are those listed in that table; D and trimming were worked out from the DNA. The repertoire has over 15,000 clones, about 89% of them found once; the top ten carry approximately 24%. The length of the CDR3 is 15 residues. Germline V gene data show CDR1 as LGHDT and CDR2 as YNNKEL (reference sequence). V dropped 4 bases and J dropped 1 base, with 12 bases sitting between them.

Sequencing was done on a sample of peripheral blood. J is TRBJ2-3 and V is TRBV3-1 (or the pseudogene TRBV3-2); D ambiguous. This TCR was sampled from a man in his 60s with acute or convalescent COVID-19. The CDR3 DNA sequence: TGTGCCAGCAGCCGCACTCTGATGGGCACAGATACGCAGTATTTT. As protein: CASSRTLMGTDTQYF.